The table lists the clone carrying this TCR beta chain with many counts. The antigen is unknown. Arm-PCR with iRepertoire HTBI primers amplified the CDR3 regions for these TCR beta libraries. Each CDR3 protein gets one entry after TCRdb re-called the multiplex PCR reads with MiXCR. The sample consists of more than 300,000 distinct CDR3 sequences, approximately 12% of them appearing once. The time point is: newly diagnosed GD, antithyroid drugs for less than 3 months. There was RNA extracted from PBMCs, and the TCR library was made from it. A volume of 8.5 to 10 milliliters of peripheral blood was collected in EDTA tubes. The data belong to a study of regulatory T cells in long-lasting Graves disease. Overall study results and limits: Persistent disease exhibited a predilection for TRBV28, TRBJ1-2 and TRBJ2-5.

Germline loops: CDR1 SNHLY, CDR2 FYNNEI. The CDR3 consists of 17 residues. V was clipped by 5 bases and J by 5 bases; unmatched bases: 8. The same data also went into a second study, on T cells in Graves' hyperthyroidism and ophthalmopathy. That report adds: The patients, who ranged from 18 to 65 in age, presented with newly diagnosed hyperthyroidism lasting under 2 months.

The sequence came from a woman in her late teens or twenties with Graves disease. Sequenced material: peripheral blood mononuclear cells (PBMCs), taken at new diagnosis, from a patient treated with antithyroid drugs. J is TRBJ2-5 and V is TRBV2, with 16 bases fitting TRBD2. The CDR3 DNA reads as TGTGCCAGCAGTTCCGGGACTAGCGGGGGGGCCCGCGAGACCCAGTACTTC. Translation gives CASSSGTSGGARETQYF.